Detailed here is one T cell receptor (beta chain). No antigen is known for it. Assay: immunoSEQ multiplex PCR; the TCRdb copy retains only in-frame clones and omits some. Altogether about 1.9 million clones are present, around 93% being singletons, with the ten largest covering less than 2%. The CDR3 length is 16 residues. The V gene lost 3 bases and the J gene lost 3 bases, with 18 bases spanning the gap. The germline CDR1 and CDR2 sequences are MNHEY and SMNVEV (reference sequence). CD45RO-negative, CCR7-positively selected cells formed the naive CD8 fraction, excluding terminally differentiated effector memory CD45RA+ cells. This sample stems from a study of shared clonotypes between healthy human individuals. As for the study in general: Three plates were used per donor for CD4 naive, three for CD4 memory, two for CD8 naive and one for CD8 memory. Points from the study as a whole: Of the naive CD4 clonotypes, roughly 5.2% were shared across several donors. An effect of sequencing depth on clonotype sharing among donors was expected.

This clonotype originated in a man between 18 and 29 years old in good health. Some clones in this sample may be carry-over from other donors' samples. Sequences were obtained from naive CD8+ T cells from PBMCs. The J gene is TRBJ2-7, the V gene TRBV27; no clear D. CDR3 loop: CASSFTGSALYYEQYF. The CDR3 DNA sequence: TGTGCCAGCAGTTTTACCGGGTCGGCGCTTTACTACGAGCAGTACTTC.